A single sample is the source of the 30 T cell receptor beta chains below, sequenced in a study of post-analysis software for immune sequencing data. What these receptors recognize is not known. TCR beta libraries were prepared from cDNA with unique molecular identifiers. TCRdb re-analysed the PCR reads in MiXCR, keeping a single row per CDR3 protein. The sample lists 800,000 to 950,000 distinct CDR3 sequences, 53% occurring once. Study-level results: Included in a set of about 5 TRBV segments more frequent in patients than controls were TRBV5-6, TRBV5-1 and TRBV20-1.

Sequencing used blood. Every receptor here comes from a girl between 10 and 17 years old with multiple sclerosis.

CDR3 sequence (DNA): TGCAGCGTGGAGGTGGTGAGCACAGATACGCAGTATTTT. Protein sequence: CSVEVVSTDTQYF. The chain uses TRBV29-1 and TRBJ2-3; maybe TRBD2 (5 bases). Per germline, CDR1 SQVTM and CDR2 ANQGSEA. This CDR3 contains 13 residues. V was clipped by 6 bases and J by 0 bases, with 10 bases between them.

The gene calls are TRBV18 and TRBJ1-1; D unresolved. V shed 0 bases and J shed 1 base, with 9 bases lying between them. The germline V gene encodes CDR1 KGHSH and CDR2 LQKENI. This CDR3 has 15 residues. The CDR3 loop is CASSPPVQRNTEAFF. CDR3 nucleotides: TGTGCCAGCTCACCACCGGTACAGCGGAACACTGAAGCTTTCTTT.

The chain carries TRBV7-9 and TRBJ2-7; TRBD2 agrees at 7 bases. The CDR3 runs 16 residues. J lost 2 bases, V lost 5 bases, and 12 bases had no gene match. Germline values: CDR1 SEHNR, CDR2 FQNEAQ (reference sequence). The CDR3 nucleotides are TGTGCCAGCAGCCCCACTGGCTGGGAGGGAGCCTACGAGCAGTACTTC. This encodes CASSPTGWEGAYEQYF.

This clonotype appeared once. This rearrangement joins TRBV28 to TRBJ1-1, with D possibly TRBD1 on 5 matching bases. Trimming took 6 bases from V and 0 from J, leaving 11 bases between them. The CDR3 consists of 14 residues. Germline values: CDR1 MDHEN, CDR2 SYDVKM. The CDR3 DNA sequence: TGTGCCAGCAGGCGGGGGGTGCTGAACACTGAAGCTTTCTTT. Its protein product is CASRRGVLNTEAFF.

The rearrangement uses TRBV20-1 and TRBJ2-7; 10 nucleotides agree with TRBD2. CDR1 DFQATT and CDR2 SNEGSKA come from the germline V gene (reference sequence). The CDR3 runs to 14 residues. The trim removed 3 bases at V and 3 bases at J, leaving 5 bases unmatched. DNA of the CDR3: TGCAGTGCTAGTGGACTAGCGGACCGCTACGAGCAGTACTTC. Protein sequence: CSASGLADRYEQYF.

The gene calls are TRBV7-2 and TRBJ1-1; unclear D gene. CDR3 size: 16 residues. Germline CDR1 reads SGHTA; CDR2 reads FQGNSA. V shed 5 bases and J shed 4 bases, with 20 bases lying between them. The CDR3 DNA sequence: TGTGCCAGCAGCAATCTAAAAACGGGAGAAGGCACTGAAGCTTTCTTT. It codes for CASSNLKTGEGTEAFF.

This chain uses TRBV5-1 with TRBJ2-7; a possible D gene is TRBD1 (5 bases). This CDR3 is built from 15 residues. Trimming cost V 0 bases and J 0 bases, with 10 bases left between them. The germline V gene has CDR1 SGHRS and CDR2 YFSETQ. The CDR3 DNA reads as TGCGCCAGCAGCTTGGAGGTCAGGGTCTCCTACGAGCAGTACTTC. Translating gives CASSLEVRVSYEQYF.

CDR3 in DNA: TGTGCCAGCAGTTCCCTAAGGCGGGAGGGCACAGATACGCAGTATTTT. Its protein product is CASSSLRREGTDTQYF. V is TRBV12-3 or TRBV12-4 and J is TRBJ2-3; 8 bases map to TRBD2. V was clipped by 4 bases and J by 1 base; unmatched bases: 7. The CDR3 contains 16 residues.

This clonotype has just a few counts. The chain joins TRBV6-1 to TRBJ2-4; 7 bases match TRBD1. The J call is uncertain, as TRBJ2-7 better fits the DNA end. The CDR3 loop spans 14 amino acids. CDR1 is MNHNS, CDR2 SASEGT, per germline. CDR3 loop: CASSHDREPYEQYF. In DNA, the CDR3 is TGTGCCAGCAGCCACGACAGGGAACCTTACGAGCAGTACTTC.

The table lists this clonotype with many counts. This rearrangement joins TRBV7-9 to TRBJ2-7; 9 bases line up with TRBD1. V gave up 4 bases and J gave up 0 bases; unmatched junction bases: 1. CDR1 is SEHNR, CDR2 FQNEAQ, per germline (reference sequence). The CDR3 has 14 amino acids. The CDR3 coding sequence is TGTGCCAGCAGCTCGGGACAGGGCTCCTACGAGCAGTACTTC. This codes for CASSSGQGSYEQYF.

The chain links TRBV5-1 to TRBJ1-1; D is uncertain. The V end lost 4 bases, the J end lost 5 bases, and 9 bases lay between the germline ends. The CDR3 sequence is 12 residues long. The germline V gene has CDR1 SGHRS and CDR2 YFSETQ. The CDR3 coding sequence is TGCGCCAGCAGCGCGGGGATGACTGAAGCTTTCTTT. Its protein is CASSAGMTEAFF.

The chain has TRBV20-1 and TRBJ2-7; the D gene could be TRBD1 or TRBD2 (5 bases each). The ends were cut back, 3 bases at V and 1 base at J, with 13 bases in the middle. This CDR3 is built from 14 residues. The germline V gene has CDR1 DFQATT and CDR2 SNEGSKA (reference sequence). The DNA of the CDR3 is TGCAGTGCTAGGTCCGGGACCAGTTCCTACGAGCAGTACTTC. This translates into CSARSGTSSYEQYF.

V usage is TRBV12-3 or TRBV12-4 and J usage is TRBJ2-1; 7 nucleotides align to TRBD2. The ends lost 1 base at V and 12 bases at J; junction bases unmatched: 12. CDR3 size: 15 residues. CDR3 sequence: CASSLVGSSGIRQFF. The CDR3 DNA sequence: TGTGCCAGCAGTTTAGTCGGTTCGAGCGGGATTAGGCAGTTCTTC.

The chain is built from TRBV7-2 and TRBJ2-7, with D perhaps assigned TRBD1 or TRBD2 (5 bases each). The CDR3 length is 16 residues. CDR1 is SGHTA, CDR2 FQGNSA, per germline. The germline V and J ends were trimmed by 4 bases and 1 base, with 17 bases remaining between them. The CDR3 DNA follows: TGTGCCAGCAGCTCCTCGCCGGGACCGAAATCCTACGAGCAGTACTTC. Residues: CASSSSPGPKSYEQYF.

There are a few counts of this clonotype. CDR3 DNA: TGCGCCAGCAGCTCAACAGGGGGCTTGTTGGCCAAAAACATTCAGTACTTC. Its protein product is CASSSTGGLLAKNIQYF. The chain couples TRBV5-1 to TRBJ2-4; TRBD1 matches at 9 bases. V shed 3 bases and J 1 base; nucleotides not matched to a gene: 8. CDR1 and CDR2 (germline): SGHRS, YFSETQ. This CDR3 is 17 amino acids long. Full variable domain (missing parts from reference TRBV5-1 and TRBJ2-4): KAGVTQTPRYLIKTRGQQVTLSCSPISGHRSVSWYQQTPGQGLQFLFEYFSETQRNKGNFPGRFSGRQFSNSRSEMNVSTLELGDSALYLCASSSTGGLLAKNIQYFGAGTRLSVL.

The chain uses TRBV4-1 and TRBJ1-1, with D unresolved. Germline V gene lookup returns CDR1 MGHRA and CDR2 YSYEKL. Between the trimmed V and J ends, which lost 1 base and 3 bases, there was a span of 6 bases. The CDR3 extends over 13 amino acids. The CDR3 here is CASSQAPYTEAFF. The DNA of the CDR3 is TGCGCCAGCAGCCAAGCCCCCTACACTGAAGCTTTCTTT.

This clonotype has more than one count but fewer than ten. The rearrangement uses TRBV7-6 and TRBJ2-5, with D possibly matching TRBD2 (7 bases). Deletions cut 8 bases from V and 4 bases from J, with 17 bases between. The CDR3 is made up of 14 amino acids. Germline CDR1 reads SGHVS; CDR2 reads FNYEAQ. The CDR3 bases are TGTGCCAGCTCTAGGGGGGGGATCACAGAGACCCAGTACTTC. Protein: CASSRGGITETQYF.

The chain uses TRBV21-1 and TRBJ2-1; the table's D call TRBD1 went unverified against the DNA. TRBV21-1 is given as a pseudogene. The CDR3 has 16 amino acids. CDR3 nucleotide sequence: TGTGCCAGCGGCCACGATCCCCAGACAGGGGTAGGGGAGCAGTTCTTC. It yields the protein CASGHDPQTGVGEQFF.

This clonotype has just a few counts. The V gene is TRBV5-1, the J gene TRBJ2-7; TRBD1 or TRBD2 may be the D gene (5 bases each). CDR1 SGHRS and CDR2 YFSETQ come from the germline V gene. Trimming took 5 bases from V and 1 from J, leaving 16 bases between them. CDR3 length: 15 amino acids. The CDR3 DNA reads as TGCGCCAGCAGTTCAAGCCGGGACGGTTCCTACGAGCAGTACTTC. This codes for CASSSSRDGSYEQYF.

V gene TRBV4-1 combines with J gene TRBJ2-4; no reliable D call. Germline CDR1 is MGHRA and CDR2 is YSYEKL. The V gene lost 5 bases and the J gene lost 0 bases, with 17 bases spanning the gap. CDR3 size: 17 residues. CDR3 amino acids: CASSSNAGRLAKNIQYF. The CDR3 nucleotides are TGCGCCAGCAGCTCCAATGCCGGACGACTAGCCAAAAACATTCAGTACTTC.

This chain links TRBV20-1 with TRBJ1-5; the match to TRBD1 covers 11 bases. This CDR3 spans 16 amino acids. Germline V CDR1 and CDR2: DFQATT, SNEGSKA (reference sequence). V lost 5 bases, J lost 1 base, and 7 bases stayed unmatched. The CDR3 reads CSALRTGGSSNQPQHF. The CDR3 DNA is TGCAGTGCTCTCCGGACAGGGGGCTCCAGCAATCAGCCCCAGCATTTT.

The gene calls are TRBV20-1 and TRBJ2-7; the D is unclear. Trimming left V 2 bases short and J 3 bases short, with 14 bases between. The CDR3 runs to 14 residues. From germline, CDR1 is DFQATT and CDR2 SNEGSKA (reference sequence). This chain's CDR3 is CSARSPVRSYEQYF. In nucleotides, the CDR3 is TGCAGTGCTAGAAGCCCGGTGAGGAGCTACGAGCAGTACTTC.

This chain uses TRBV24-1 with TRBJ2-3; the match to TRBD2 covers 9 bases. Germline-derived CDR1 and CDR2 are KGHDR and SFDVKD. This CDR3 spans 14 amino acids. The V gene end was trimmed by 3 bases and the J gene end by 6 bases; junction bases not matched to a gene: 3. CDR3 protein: CATSDPGLADTQYF. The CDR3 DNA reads TGTGCCACCAGTGATCCGGGACTAGCTGATACGCAGTATTTT.

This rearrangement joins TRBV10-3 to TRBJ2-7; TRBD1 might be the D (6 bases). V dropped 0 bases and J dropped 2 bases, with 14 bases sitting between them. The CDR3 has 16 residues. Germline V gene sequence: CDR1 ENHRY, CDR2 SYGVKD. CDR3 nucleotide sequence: TGTGCCATCAGTGAGTCGAACCCAGGGGACCCCTACGAGCAGTACTTC. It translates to CAISESNPGDPYEQYF.

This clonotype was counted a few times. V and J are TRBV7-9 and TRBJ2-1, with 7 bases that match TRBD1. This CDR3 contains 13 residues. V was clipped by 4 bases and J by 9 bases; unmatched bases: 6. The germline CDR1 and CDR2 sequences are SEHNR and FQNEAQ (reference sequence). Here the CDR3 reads CASSSQPGGEQFF. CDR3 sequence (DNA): TGTGCCAGCAGCTCCCAGCCAGGGGGTGAGCAGTTCTTC.

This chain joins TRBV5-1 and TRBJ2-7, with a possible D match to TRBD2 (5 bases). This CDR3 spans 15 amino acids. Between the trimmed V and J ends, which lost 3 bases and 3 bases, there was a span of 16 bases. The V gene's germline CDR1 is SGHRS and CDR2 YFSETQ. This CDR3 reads CASSSRGAGVYEQYF. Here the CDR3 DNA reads TGCGCCAGCAGCTCAAGAGGAGCCGGGGTCTACGAGCAGTACTTC.

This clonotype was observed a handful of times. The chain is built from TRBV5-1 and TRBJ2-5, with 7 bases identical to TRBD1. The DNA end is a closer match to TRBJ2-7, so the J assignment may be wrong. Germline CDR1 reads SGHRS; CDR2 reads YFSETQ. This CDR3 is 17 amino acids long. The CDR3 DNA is TGCGCCAGCAGCTCTGAGAGCCATACAGGGGCTGAAGACGAGCAGTACTTC. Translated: CASSSESHTGAEDEQYF.

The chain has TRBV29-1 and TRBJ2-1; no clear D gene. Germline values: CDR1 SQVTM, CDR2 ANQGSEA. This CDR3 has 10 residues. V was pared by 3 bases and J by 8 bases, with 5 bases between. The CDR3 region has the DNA TGCAGCGTTGAGCGCCATGAGCAGTTCTTC. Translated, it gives CSVERHEQFF.

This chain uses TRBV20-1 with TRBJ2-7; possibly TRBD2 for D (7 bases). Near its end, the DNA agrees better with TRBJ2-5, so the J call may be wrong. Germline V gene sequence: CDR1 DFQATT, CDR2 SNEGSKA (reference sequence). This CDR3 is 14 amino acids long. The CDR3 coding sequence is TGCAGTGCAGTGACTAGCAGGGGAGGAGGGACCCAGTACTTC. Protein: CSAVTSRGGGTQYF.

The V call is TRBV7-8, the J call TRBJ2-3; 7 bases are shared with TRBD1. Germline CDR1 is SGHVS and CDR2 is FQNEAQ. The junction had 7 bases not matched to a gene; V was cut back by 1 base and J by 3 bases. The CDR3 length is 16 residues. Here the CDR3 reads CASSLEGGGWTDTQYF. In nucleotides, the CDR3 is TGTGCCAGCAGCTTAGAAGGGGGCGGATGGACAGATACGCAGTATTTT.